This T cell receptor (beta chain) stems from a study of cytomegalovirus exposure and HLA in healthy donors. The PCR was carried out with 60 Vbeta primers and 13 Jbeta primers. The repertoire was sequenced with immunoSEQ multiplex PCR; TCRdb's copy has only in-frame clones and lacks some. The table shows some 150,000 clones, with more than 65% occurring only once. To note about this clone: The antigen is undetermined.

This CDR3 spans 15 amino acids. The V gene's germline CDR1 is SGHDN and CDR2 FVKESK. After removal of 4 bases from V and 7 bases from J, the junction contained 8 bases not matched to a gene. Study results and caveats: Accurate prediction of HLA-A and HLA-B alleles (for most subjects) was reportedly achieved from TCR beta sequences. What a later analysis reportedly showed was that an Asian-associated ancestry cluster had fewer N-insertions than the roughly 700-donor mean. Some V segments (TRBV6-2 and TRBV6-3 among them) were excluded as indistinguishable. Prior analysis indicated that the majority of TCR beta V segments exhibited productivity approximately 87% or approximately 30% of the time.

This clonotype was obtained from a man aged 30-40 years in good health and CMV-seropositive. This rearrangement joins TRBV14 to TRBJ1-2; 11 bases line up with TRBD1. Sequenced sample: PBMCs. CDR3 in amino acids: CASSLLGQGALGYTF. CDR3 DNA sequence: TGTGCCAGCAGCCTACTCGGACAGGGGGCGCTTGGCTACACCTTC.